The entry below gives a single TCR beta chain sequence along with its context. The V end was cut by 6 bases, the J end by 6 bases, with 23 bases between. From germline, CDR1 is MNHEY and CDR2 SMNVEV (reference sequence). The CDR3 extends over 16 amino acids. This table comes from immunoSEQ multiplex PCR, and its TCRdb copy is limited to in-frame clones, with some not included. Of 43,000 or so clones detected, roughly 91% appear once; the ten largest clones hold 5.9%. This entry comes from a study of graft-versus-host responses after intestinal transplantation. Across the whole study: Transplants given to recipients were multivisceral, liver-intestinal, or isolated intestinal.

The TCR was taken from a human patient who received an intestinal transplant, so some T cells may come from the graft donor. The starting material was PBMCs, obtained around 800 days after a first intestinal transplant, on the day of a second. This chain links TRBV27 with TRBJ1-2; D gene unclear. The CDR3 sequence: CASSIDGSTRRDGYTF. Written as DNA, the CDR3 is TGTGCCAGCAGCATTGACGGGTCAACGAGACGCGATGGCTACACCTTC.